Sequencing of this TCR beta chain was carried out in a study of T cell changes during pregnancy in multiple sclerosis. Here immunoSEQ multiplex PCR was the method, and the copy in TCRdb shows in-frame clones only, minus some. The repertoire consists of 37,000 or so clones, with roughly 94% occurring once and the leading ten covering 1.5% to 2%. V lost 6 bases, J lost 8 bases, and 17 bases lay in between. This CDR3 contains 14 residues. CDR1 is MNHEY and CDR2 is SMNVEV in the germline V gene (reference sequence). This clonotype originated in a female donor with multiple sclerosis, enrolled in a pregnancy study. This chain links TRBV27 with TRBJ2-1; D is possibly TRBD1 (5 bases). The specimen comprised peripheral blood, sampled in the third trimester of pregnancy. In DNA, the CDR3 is TGTGCCAGCAGCTGGACAAGCTTAAGCCATGAGCAGTTCTTC. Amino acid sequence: CASSWTSLSHEQFF.